The sample holds many counts of the clone carrying this TCR beta chain. The entry originates in a study of human T cells and chemical hapten exposure. Whole-study context: Patch tests applied 0.01% DPC to the upper back and were scored after 6 days.

Per germline, CDR1 MNHEY and CDR2 SVGAGI. CDR3 size: 13 residues. Trimming removed 4 bases at V and 8 bases at J, with 14 bases between. TCRdb re-analysed the RACE reads in MiXCR, keeping a single row per CDR3 protein. Of under 400,000 distinct CDR3 sequences detected, roughly 4.6% appear once; the ten largest clones hold 2.5% to 3%. Time point defined: pre-sensitization, week 0. Treatment described: therapeutic diphenylcyclopropenone sensitization with weekly scalp DPC. J is TRBJ1-1 and V is TRBV6-5; D is uncertain. The TCR sequence derives from a woman between 50 and 59 years old with alopecia areata. Some clones in this sample may be carry-over from other donors' samples. Specimen: whole blood, collected in connection with sensitization to the hapten diphenylcyclopropenone (DPC). The CDR3 sequence is CASSSRAPMEAFF. DNA for the CDR3: TGTGCCAGCAGTTCTCGGGCCCCCATGGAAGCTTTCTTT.